Each of the 30 T cell receptor beta chains below was sequenced from the same sample in a study of CD8+CD57+ T cells in acquired aplastic anemia. Profiling of TCR beta VDJ combinations and CDR3 sequences used genomic DNA as template. In TCRdb, the reads were re-called with MiXCR into one record per CDR3 protein. The sample lists some 180,000 distinct CDR3 sequences, less than 55% occurring once. Material for sequencing was sorted CD4+, CD8+, or CD8+CD57+ T cells (not recorded which) from PBMCs. The receptor set was obtained from a human donor in good health.

This chain connects TRBV20-1 to TRBJ1-5; D unclear. CDR1 is DFQATT, CDR2 SNEGSKA, per germline (reference sequence). The V and J ends lost 3 bases and 5 bases respectively, with 17 bases between them. The CDR3 is 15 amino acids. DNA of the CDR3: TGCAGTGCTAGGACGTCGGGCCGATTCGATCAGCCCCAGCATTTT. Its translation is CSARTSGRFDQPQHF.

This clonotype showed up many times. V usage is TRBV19 and J usage is TRBJ2-1; D is possibly TRBD2 (6 bases). This CDR3 has 15 residues. Trimming stripped 5 bases from V and 0 bases from J, with 11 bases between. Germline loops: CDR1 LNHDA, CDR2 SQIVND (reference sequence). DNA for the CDR3: TGTGCCAGTAGTTTAGCGGTAAGCTCCTACAATGAGCAGTTCTTC. This sequence encodes CASSLAVSSYNEQFF.

This chain connects TRBV24-1 to TRBJ2-1; 8 bases are a match to TRBD2. The CDR3 covers 15 residues. Germline V CDR1 and CDR2: KGHDR, SFDVKD. CDR3 bases: TGTGCTAGAGAATCACGCGGGAGGACGAACGATGAGCAGTTCTTC. It encodes CARESRGRTNDEQFF.

By frequency in the sample, this clonotype is medium-sized (0.01 to 0.1%). The chain carries TRBV7-8 and TRBJ2-1, with D uncertain. Trimming cost V 1 base and J 6 bases, with 10 bases left between them. The CDR3 has 14 residues. CDR1 is SGHVS, CDR2 FQNEAQ, per germline. As DNA, the CDR3 is TGTGCCAGCAGCTTAGGGGCAGCCTTCAATGAGCAGTTCTTC. The encoded protein is CASSLGAAFNEQFF.

This clonotype has more than one count but fewer than ten. The chain uses TRBV10-3 and TRBJ1-2; perhaps TRBD1 as D (6 bases). Trimming left V 5 bases short and J 4 bases short, with 8 bases between. CDR1 ENHRY and CDR2 SYGVKD come from the germline V gene. The CDR3 sequence is 12 residues long. CDR3 nucleotide sequence: TGTGCCATCAGTAACAGGGTCTATGGCTACACCTTC. It yields the protein CAISNRVYGYTF.

The chain carries TRBV15 and TRBJ2-5; unclear D gene. This CDR3 comprises 16 residues. Per the germline V gene, CDR1 is LNHNV and CDR2 is YYDKDF (reference sequence). V dropped 1 base and J dropped 4 bases, with 16 bases sitting between them. CDR3 amino acids: CATSRGGIGGPETQYF. CDR3 coding DNA: TGTGCCACCAGCAGAGGGGGTATAGGCGGCCCAGAGACCCAGTACTTC.

This clonotype was counted many times. V is TRBV2 and J is TRBJ2-2, with 11 nucleotides matching TRBD2. The trim removed 6 bases at V and 2 bases at J, leaving 2 bases unmatched. There are 15 residues in the CDR3. Per germline, CDR1 SNHLY and CDR2 FYNNEI. CDR3: CASRGLAANTGELFF. The CDR3 DNA reads as TGTGCCAGCAGGGGACTAGCGGCAAACACCGGGGAGCTGTTTTTT.

The chain links TRBV27 to TRBJ1-6, with TRBD1 matching over 11 bases. This CDR3 has 19 amino acids. From germline, CDR1 is MNHEY and CDR2 SMNVEV (reference sequence). The trim removed 0 bases at V and 3 bases at J, leaving 7 bases unmatched. The CDR3 DNA reads TGTGCCAGCAGTTTATCGGGGACAGGGGGAATGGGCTATAATTCACCCCTCCACTTT. Protein sequence: CASSLSGTGGMGYNSPLHF.

The chain joins TRBV20-1 to TRBJ2-3, with TRBD1 as a possible D gene (5 bases). This CDR3 is built from 15 residues. Deletions cut 0 bases from V and 5 bases from J, with 15 bases between. CDR1 is DFQATT, CDR2 SNEGSKA, per germline (reference sequence). CDR3 amino acids: CSARDPVGRRDTQYF. The CDR3 region has the DNA TGCAGTGCTAGAGATCCGGTGGGGCGCAGAGATACGCAGTATTTT.

The CDR3 sequence: CASSFTPGLAEGRDFF. Here the CDR3 DNA reads TGCGCCAGCAGCTTTACACCGGGACTAGCGGAAGGTAGGGACTTCTTC. The chain uses TRBV5-1 and TRBJ2-1; TRBD2 matches 11 bases. V shed 2 bases and J 16 bases; nucleotides not matched to a gene: 17. CDR3 length: 16 amino acids. CDR1 and CDR2 (germline): SGHRS, YFSETQ.

A note on this clonotype: With a much larger clone just one base away, this may be a read error. This chain joins TRBV12-3 or TRBV12-4 and TRBJ1-2; D ambiguous. Trimming shortened V by 6 bases and J by 2 bases, and 10 bases separated the two germline ends. The CDR3 loop spans 13 amino acids. For the CDR3, the DNA is TGTGCCAGCAGACCCGTGAACAACTATGGCTACACCTTC. Amino acids: CASRPVNNYGYTF.

This clonotype was counted once. This chain uses TRBV20-1 with TRBJ2-7, with TRBD1 as a possible D gene (7 bases). In germline, CDR1 is DFQATT, CDR2 SNEGSKA (reference sequence). V was clipped by 7 bases and J by 6 bases, with 16 bases between them. The CDR3 is 12 residues long. CDR3 loop: CSVQRAGGEQYF. DNA for the CDR3: TGCAGTGTCCAGCGGGCAGGGGGCGAGCAGTACTTC.

V is TRBV2 and J is TRBJ2-1, with 12 bases fitting TRBD2. Germline V gene sequence: CDR1 SNHLY, CDR2 FYNNEI. Germline trimming cut 8 bases from V and 4 bases from J; bases unmatched to any gene: 6. The CDR3 spans 15 residues. This chain's CDR3 is CASVTSGRGYNEQFF. In DNA, the CDR3 is TGTGCCAGCGTGACTAGCGGGAGAGGATACAATGAGCAGTTCTTC.

The chain joins TRBV20-1 to TRBJ1-1; TRBD1 matches 7 bases. From germline, CDR1 is DFQATT and CDR2 SNEGSKA (reference sequence). The CDR3 spans 12 residues. Losses at the gene ends were 5 bases for V and 0 bases for J; bases not matched to a gene: 0. CDR3 DNA sequence: TGCAGTGCTGACAGGGTGAACACTGAAGCTTTCTTT. Residues: CSADRVNTEAFF.

This clonotype was recorded at least ten times. The V and J genes are TRBV4-3 and TRBJ2-5; 13 positions agree with TRBD2. The CDR3 loop spans 17 amino acids. V lost 0 bases and J lost 2; bases outside the gene matches: 3. The germline CDR1 and CDR2 sequences are LGHNA and YSLEER. In nucleotides, the CDR3 is TGCGCCAGCAGCCAAGATACTAGCGGGAGGGGACAAGAGACCCAGTACTTC. Translation: CASSQDTSGRGQETQYF.

The gene calls are TRBV19 and TRBJ2-7; D may correspond to TRBD1 or TRBD2 (6 bases each). Germline V gene sequence: CDR1 LNHDA, CDR2 SQIVND (reference sequence). This CDR3 has 13 residues. V shed 7 bases and J shed 6 bases, with 16 bases lying between them. Here the CDR3 reads CASNGGGLGEQYF. CDR3 DNA sequence: TGTGCCAGTAATGGAGGGGGGTTAGGCGAGCAGTACTTC.

The genes are TRBV10-3 and TRBJ2-7; 8 bases are shared with TRBD2. V shed 3 bases, J shed 5 bases, and the junction held 12 bases outside the gene matches. The CDR3 has 16 amino acids. Germline assignment: CDR1 ENHRY and CDR2 SYGVKD. CDR3 amino acids: CAISDLLTGGPNEQYF. In nucleotides, the CDR3 is TGTGCCATCAGTGATCTTTTAACGGGAGGGCCCAACGAGCAGTACTTC.

V is TRBV10-3 and J is TRBJ2-7; TRBD2 aligns across 9 bases. Per germline, CDR1 ENHRY and CDR2 SYGVKD. CDR3 length equals 13 residues. The junction had 1 base not matched to a gene; V was cut back by 5 bases and J by 2 bases. In DNA form, the CDR3 reads TGTGCCATCAGTCTAGCGGGGACCTACGAGCAGTACTTC. This translates into CAISLAGTYEQYF.

This clonotype was seen more than once but under ten times. This rearrangement joins TRBV4-1 to TRBJ1-5; 7 positions agree with TRBD1. CDR3 length equals 17 residues. The V segment lost 1 base and the J segment 0 bases; nucleotides outside the gene matches: 6. Germline CDR1 reads MGHRA; CDR2 reads YSYEKL. CDR3 region: CASSQGDRGNSNQPQHF. CDR3 nucleotide sequence: TGCGCCAGCAGCCAAGGGGACAGAGGGAATAGCAATCAGCCCCAGCATTTT.

As for this clonotype: This may arise from a read error, as a much more abundant clone is one base away. The chain carries TRBV6-4 and TRBJ2-3; 8 bases match TRBD1. This CDR3 contains 14 residues. V was pared by 6 bases and J by 4 bases, with 6 bases of the junction left unmatched. The V gene's germline CDR1 is MRHNA and CDR2 SNTAGT. CDR3 coding DNA: TGTGCCAGCAGAGACAGGGGTCGCGCAGATACGCAGTATTTT. This gives the protein CASRDRGRADTQYF.

There are many counts of this clonotype. The J gene is TRBJ2-6, the V gene TRBV11-1, with D hard to call. The CDR3 has 13 amino acids. Germline loops: CDR1 SGHAT, CDR2 FQDESV (reference sequence). V lost 4 bases and J lost 6, with 7 bases in between. CDR3 sequence (DNA): TGTGCCAGCAGCTCTCGTATGGCCAACGTCCTGACTTTC. Amino acids: CASSSRMANVLTF.

The sample holds a few counts of this clonotype. A much larger clonotype is one base distant, so this may be a read error. The chain uses TRBV20-1 and TRBJ2-4; 13 bases are shared with TRBD2. The CDR3 has 15 amino acids. J was trimmed by 5 bases and V by 8 bases; bases with no gene match: 9. From germline, CDR1 is DFQATT and CDR2 SNEGSKA (reference sequence). The CDR3: CSTRTSGSRENIQYF. CDR3 DNA: TGCAGTACCCGGACTAGCGGGAGTCGGGAAAACATTCAGTACTTC.

This clonotype was seen a handful of times. The V and J genes are TRBV24-1 and TRBJ2-1; D not certain. There are 13 residues in the CDR3. Germline CDR1 reads KGHDR; CDR2 reads SFDVKD. V lost 11 bases and J 4 bases, leaving 14 bases between the germline ends. CDR3 sequence reads: CASSPNGYNEQFF. Written as DNA, the CDR3 is TGTGCCAGCTCACCAAACGGGTACAATGAGCAGTTCTTC.

This clonotype occurred many times. The chain has TRBV5-1 and TRBJ2-7; 13 nucleotides align to TRBD2. The CDR3 consists of 16 residues. The germline V gene has CDR1 SGHRS and CDR2 YFSETQ. Unmatched junction bases numbered 8, after V lost 2 bases and J lost 6 bases. The CDR3: CASSLPGLAGSAEQYF. Here the CDR3 DNA reads TGCGCCAGCAGCTTACCGGGACTAGCGGGATCGGCCGAGCAGTACTTC.

The rearrangement links TRBV29-1 to TRBJ1-1; D gene unclear. Germline CDR1 is SQVTM and CDR2 is ANQGSEA. The ends were cut back, 3 bases at V and 3 bases at J, with 11 bases in the middle. The CDR3 runs 13 residues. CDR3 in DNA: TGCAGCGTTGACCTACTAAGAGACACTGAAGCTTTCTTT. Protein: CSVDLLRDTEAFF.

A single count supports this clonotype. At one end the junction does not follow the germline gene, possibly because of a read error. The CDR3 bases are TGTGCCAGCAGTTCCCGGGTAACTAGCGGGGGTACAGATACGCAGTACTTT. It is translated as CASSSRVTSGGTDTQYF. The chain joins TRBV11-1 to TRBJ2-3; 11 bases map to TRBD2. CDR1 and CDR2 (germline): SGHAT, FQDESV (reference sequence). The CDR3 totals 17 residues.

This clonotype came up many times. The chain employs TRBV9 and TRBJ2-7; tentatively, D is TRBD2 (5 bases). Trimming pared 8 bases from V and 5 bases from J, leaving 11 bases between. Germline V lookup: CDR1 SGDLS, CDR2 YYNGEE. The CDR3 sequence is 11 residues long. This chain's CDR3 is CARILVDEQYF. The CDR3 bases are TGTGCCAGGATACTAGTCGACGAGCAGTACTTC.

The chain employs TRBV7-3 and TRBJ2-5; D gene uncertain. The CDR3 contains 13 residues. Trimming removed 6 bases at V and 4 bases at J, with 12 bases between. Per germline, CDR1 SGHTA and CDR2 FQGTGA. The CDR3 region has the DNA TGTGCCAGCAGTACACGGGCTACAGAGACCCAGTACTTC. This encodes CASSTRATETQYF.

The rearrangement uses TRBV2 and TRBJ1-6; D remains ambiguous. The CDR3 totals 14 residues. CDR1 SNHLY and CDR2 FYNNEI come from the germline V gene. Trimming cost V 3 bases and J 6 bases, with 9 bases left between them. CDR3 residues: CASSDPRPNSPLHF. The CDR3 DNA follows: TGTGCCAGCAGTGACCCCCGACCTAATTCACCCCTCCACTTT.

This clonotype was picked up many times. The chain employs TRBV2 and TRBJ2-1; 13 bases map to TRBD2. This CDR3 spans 16 amino acids. J was trimmed by 2 bases and V by 6 bases; bases with no gene match: 4. Per the germline V gene, CDR1 is SNHLY and CDR2 is FYNNEI. CDR3 DNA: TGTGCCAGCAGGGGGACTAGCGGGATCCCCTACAATGAGCAGTTCTTC. Its protein product is CASRGTSGIPYNEQFF. Drawing the rest from reference TRBV2 and TRBJ2-1, the complete variable domain is EPEVTQTPSHQVTQMGQEVILRCVPISNHLYFYWYRQILGQKVEFLVSFYNNEISEKSEIFDDQFSVERPDGSNFTLKIRSTKLEDSAMYFCASRGTSGIPYNEQFFGPGTRLTVL.